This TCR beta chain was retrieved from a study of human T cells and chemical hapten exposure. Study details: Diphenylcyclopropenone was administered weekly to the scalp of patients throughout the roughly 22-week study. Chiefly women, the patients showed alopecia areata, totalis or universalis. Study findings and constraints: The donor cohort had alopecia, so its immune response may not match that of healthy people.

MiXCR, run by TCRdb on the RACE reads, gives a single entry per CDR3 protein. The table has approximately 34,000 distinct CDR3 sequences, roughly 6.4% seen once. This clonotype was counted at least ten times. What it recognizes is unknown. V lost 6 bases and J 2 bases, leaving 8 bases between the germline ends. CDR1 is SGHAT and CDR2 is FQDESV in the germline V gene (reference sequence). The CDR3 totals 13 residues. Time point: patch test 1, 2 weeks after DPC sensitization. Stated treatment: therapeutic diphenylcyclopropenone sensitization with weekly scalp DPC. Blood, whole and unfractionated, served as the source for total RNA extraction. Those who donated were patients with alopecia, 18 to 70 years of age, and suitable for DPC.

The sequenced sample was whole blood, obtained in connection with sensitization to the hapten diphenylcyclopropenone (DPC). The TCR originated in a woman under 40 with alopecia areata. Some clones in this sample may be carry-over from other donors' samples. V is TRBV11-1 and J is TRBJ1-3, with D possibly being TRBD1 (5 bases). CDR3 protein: CASRRDPGNTIYF. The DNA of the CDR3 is TGTGCCAGCAGACGGGACCCTGGAAACACCATATATTTT.